This T cell receptor beta chain was recovered during a study of shared clonotypes between healthy human individuals. Only in-frame clones appear in the TCRdb table, and some are missing; sequencing was by immunoSEQ multiplex PCR. The data show a few million clones, with around nine tenths seen just once and more than 0.12% held by the top ten. The CDR3 contains 15 residues. V was pared by 2 bases and J by 4 bases, with 7 bases of the junction left unmatched. Looked up from germline, CDR1 is ENHRY and CDR2 is SYGVKD. Sample: naive CD4+ T cells sorted from blood. Subset: CD45RA+ positively selected. The receptor was isolated from a man aged 18 to 35 in good health. V gene TRBV10-3 combines with J gene TRBJ1-1; 7 bases agree with TRBD1. CDR3 in DNA: TGTGCCATCAGTGAGGCGCCAGGGGGAGGCACTGAAGCTTTCTTT. Translated: CAISEAPGGGTEAFF.